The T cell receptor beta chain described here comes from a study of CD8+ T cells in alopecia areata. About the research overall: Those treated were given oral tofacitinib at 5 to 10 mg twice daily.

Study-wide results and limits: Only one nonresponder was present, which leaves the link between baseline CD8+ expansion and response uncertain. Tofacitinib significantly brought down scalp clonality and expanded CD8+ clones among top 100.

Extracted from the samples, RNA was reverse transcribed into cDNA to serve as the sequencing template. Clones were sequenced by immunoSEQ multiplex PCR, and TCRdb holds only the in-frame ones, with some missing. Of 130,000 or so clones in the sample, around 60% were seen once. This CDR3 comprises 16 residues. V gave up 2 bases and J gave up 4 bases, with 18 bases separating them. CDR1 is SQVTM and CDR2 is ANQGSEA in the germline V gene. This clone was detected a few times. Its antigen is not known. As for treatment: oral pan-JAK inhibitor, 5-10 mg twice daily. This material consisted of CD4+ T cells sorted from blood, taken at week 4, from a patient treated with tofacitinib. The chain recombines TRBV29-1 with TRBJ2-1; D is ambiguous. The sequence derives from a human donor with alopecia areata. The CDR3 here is CSVESLGPVGYNEQFF. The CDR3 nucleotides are TGCAGCGTTGAATCCCTGGGTCCCGTTGGGTACAATGAGCAGTTCTTC.